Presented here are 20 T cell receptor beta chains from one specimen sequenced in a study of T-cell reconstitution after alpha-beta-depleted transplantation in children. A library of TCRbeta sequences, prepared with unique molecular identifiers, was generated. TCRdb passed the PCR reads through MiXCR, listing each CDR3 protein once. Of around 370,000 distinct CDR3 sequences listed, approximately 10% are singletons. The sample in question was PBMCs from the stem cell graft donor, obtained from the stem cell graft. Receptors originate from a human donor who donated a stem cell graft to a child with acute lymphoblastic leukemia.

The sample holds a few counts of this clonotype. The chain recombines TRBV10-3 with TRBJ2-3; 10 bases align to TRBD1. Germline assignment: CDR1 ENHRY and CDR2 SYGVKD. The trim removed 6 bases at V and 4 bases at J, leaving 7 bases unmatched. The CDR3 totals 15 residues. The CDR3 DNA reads TGTGCCATCAGCGGGCCGGGACAGGGGTCAGATACGCAGTATTTT. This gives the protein CAISGPGQGSDTQYF.

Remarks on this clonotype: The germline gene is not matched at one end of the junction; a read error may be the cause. The CDR3 DNA sequence: TGTGCCAGCAGTCCACGACAGGGGGCAGATACGCAGTATTTC. Protein product: CASSPRQGADTQYF. The rearrangement joins TRBV12-3 or TRBV12-4 to TRBJ2-3; 10 nucleotides line up with TRBD1. The CDR3 is 14 residues long.

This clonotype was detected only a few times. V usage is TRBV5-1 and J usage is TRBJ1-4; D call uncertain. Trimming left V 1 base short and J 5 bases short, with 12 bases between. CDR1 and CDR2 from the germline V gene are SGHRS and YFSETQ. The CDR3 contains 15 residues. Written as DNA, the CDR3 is TGCGCCAGCAGCTTGTTAGCAGGACCGAATGAAAAACTGTTTTTT. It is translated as CASSLLAGPNEKLFF.

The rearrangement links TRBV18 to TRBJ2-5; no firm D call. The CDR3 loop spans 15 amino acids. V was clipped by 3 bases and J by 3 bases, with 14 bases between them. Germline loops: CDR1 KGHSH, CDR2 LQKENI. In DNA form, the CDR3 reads TGTGCCAGCTCACCGCAGGTACTTAAAGAAGAGACCCAGTACTTC. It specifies CASSPQVLKEETQYF.

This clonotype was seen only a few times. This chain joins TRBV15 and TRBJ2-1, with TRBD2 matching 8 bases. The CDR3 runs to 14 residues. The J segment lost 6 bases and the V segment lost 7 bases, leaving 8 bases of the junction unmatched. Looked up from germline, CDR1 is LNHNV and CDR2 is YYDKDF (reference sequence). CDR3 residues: CATKRAGVGNEQFF. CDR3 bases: TGTGCCACCAAGAGAGCGGGAGTGGGCAATGAGCAGTTCTTC.

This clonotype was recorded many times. CDR3 coding DNA: TGTGCCAGCAGTTTAAGGGCCAGCGGCTACAATGAGCAGTTCTTC. Encoded protein: CASSLRASGYNEQFF. The chain has TRBV27 and TRBJ2-1, with a tentative D call TRBD2 (5 bases). Per germline, CDR1 MNHEY and CDR2 SMNVEV (reference sequence). This CDR3 has 15 residues. V was pared by 2 bases and J by 3 bases, with 11 bases between.

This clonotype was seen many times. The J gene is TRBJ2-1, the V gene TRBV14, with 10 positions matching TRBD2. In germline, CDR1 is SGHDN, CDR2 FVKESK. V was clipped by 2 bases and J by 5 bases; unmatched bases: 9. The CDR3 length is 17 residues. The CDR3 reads CASSQRVLAGANNEQFF. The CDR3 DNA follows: TGTGCCAGCAGCCAAAGAGTTCTAGCGGGAGCAAACAATGAGCAGTTCTTC.

The CDR3 nucleotides read TGTGCCAGCAGCTTCGCCAGGGGTCCCGGGGCCAACGTCCTGACTTTC. This translates into CASSFARGPGANVLTF. The chain couples TRBV7-3 to TRBJ2-6; weak D call: TRBD1 (6 bases). The germline CDR1 and CDR2 sequences are SGHTA and FQGTGA. Deletions cut 3 bases from V and 4 bases from J, with 13 bases between. The CDR3 is made up of 16 amino acids.

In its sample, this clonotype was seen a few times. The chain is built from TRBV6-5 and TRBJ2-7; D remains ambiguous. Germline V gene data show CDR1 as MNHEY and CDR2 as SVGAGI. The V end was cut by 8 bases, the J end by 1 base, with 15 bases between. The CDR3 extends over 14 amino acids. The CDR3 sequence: CASVPSRNSYEQYF. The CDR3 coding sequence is TGTGCCAGCGTCCCAAGTCGGAATTCCTACGAGCAGTACTTC.

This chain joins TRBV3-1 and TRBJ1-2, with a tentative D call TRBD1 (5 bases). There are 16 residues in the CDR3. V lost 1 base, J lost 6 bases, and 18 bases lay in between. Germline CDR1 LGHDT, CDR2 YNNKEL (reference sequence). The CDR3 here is CASSQARLRGVNGYTF. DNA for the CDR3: TGTGCCAGCAGCCAAGCGCGACTAAGGGGAGTCAATGGCTACACCTTC.

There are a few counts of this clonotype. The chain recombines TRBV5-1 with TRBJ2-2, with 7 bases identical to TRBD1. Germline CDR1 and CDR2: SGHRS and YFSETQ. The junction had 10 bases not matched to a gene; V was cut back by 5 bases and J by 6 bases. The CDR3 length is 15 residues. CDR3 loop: CASRTRQGSSGELFF. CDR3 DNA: TGCGCCAGCAGAACCCGACAGGGCTCCTCCGGGGAGCTGTTTTTT.

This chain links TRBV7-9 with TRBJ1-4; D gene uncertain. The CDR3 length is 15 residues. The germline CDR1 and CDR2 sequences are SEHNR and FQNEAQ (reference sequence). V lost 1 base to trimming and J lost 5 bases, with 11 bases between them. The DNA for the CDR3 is TGTGCCAGCAGCTTAGAGTCAGGAGGGAATGAAAAACTGTTTTTT. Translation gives CASSLESGGNEKLFF.

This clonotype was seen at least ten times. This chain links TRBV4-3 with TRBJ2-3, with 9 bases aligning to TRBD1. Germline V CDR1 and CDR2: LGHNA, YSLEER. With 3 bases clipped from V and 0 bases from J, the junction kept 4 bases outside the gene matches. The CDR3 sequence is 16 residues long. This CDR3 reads CASSHADRGSTDTQYF. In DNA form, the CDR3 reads TGCGCCAGCAGCCACGCAGACAGGGGGAGCACAGATACGCAGTATTTT.

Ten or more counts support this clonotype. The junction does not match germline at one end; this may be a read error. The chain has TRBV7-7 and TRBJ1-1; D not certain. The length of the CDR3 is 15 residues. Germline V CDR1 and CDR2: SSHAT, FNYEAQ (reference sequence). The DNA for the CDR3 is TGTGCTAGCAGCTTGAGGGAACTCATGAACAGTGAAGCTTTCTTT. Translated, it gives CASSLRELMNSEAFF.

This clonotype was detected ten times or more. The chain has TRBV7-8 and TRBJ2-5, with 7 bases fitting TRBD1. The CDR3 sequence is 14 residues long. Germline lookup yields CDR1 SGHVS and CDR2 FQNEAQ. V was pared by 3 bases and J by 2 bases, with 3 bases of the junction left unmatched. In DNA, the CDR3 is TGTGCCAGCAGCTTGGGACAGCATCAAGAGACCCAGTACTTC. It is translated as CASSLGQHQETQYF.

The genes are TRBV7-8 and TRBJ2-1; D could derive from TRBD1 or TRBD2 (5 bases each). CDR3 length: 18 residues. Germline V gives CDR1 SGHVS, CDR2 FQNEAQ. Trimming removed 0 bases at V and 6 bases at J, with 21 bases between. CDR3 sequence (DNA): TGTGCCAGCAGCTTAGCTTTGGTTGGGGGTCCAAATTTCAATGAGCAGTTCTTC. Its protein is CASSLALVGGPNFNEQFF.

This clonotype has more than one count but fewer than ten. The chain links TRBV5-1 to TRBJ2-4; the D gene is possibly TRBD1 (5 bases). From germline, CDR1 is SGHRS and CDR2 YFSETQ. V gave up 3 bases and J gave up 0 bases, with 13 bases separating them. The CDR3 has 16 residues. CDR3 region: CASSYQGTLAKNIQYF. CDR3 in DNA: TGCGCCAGCAGCTACCAGGGTACCTTAGCCAAAAACATTCAGTACTTC.

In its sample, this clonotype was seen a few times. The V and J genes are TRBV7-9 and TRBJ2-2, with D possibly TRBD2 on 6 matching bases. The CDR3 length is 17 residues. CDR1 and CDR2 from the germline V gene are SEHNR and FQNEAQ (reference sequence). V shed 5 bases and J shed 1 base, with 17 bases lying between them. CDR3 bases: TGTGCCAGCAGCCCTCATAGCGGCCCAGGGAACACCGGGGAGCTGTTTTTT. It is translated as CASSPHSGPGNTGELFF. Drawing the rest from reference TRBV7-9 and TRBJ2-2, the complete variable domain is DTGVSQNPRHKITKRGQNVTFRCDPISEHNRLYWYRQTLGQGPEFLTYFQNEAQLEKSRLLSDRFSAERPKGSFSTLEIQRTEQGDSAMYLCASSPHSGPGNTGELFFGEGSRLTVL.

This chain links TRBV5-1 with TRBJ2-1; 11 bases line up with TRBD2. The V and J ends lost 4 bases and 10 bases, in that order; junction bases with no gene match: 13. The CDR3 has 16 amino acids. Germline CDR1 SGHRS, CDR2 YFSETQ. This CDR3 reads CASSTPPGLAVSEQFF. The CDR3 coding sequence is TGCGCCAGCAGCACCCCACCGGGACTAGCGGTGAGCGAGCAGTTCTTC. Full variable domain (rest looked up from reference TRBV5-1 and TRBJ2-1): KAGVTQTPRYLIKTRGQQVTLSCSPISGHRSVSWYQQTPGQGLQFLFEYFSETQRNKGNFPGRFSGRQFSNSRSEMNVSTLELGDSALYLCASSTPPGLAVSEQFFGPGTRLTVL.

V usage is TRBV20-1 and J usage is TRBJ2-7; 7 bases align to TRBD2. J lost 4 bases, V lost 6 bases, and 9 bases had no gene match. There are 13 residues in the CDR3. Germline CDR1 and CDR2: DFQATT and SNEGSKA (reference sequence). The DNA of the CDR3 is TGCAGTGCCTCCGGGACTACCTTGTACGAGCAGTACTTC. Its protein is CSASGTTLYEQYF.